These 7 T cell receptor beta chains were all obtained from the same sample, sequenced in a study of shared clonotypes between healthy human individuals. Here immunoSEQ multiplex PCR was the method, and the copy in TCRdb shows in-frame clones only, minus some. The table shows fewer than 2.5 million clones, with 93% occurring only once. The sequencing sample was made of naive CD4+ T cells from PBMCs. Stated subset: CD45RA+ positively selected. These receptors all come from a young man in good health. Some clones in this sample may be carry-over from other donors' samples.

This clone turned up a few times. The rearrangement joins TRBV2 to TRBJ1-2; 7 bases match TRBD1. Trimming cost V 7 bases and J 8 bases; bases outside gene matches: 10. Germline V lookup: CDR1 SNHLY, CDR2 FYNNEI. The CDR3 runs to 13 residues. This chain's CDR3 is CASTRGQTRGYTF. CDR3 in DNA: TGTGCCAGCACTAGGGGGCAAACGCGCGGCTACACCTTC.

This clone was counted once. The chain has TRBV7-9 and TRBJ2-7; 7 bases line up with TRBD1. The V segment lost 4 bases and the J segment 3 bases; nucleotides outside the gene matches: 6. The germline gives CDR1 SEHNR, CDR2 FQNEAQ (reference sequence). The CDR3 is 14 residues long. The DNA for the CDR3 is TGTGCCAGCAGCTCTCAGGGGGTGAGCTACGAGCAGTACTTC. It is translated as CASSSQGVSYEQYF. The full variable domain, with the rest looked up from reference TRBV7-9 and TRBJ2-7, is DTGVSQNPRHKITKRGQNVTFRCDPISEHNRLYWYRQTLGQGPEFLTYFQNEAQLEKSRLLSDRFSAERPKGSFSTLEIQRTEQGDSAMYLCASSSQGVSYEQYFGPGTRLTVT.

The chain joins TRBV29-1 to TRBJ2-2; D could derive from TRBD1 or TRBD2 (8 bases each). Germline-derived CDR1 and CDR2 are SQVTM and ANQGSEA. V was trimmed by 8 bases and J by 2 bases, leaving 18 bases between them. CDR3 length equals 15 residues. The CDR3 DNA is TGCAGCACCCGGGAGGGGACAGGAAACACCGGGGAGCTGTTTTTT. Translated, it gives CSTREGTGNTGELFF.

The sample holds a few counts of this clone. The gene calls are TRBV4-1 and TRBJ1-2; no reliable D call. The germline gives CDR1 MGHRA, CDR2 YSYEKL. Deletions cut 0 bases from V and 7 bases from J, with 9 bases between. There are 13 residues in the CDR3. As DNA, the CDR3 is TGCGCCAGCAGCCAAGAATGGGCGGGTGGCTACACCTTC. Residues: CASSQEWAGGYTF.

The rearrangement links TRBV4-2 to TRBJ1-1; D call uncertain. CDR1 LGHNA and CDR2 YNFKEQ come from the germline V gene. The CDR3 spans 13 residues. V shed 4 bases and J shed 8 bases, with 14 bases lying between them. In DNA, the CDR3 is TGTGCCAGCAGCCTACCCCAAGGGCTCGAAGCTTTCTTT. This codes for CASSLPQGLEAFF.

The CDR3 is CASSPAVVAGNTIYF. CDR3 DNA: TGTGCCAGCAGCCCGGCCGTGGTGGCTGGAAACACCATATATTTT. The chain joins TRBV5-8 to TRBJ1-3; D is undetermined. Germline V gene lookup returns CDR1 SGHTS and CDR2 YDEGEE. The V end lost 4 bases, the J end lost 2 bases, and 13 bases lay between the germline ends. The CDR3 loop spans 15 amino acids.

This chain links TRBV19 with TRBJ1-1; no clear D. CDR3 size: 15 residues. CDR1 and CDR2 from the germline V gene are LNHDA and SQIVND (reference sequence). The germline V and J ends were trimmed by 1 base and 1 base, with 10 bases remaining between them. CDR3 in amino acids: CASSIGGWENTEAFF. The CDR3 DNA is TGTGCCAGTAGTATAGGAGGGTGGGAGAACACTGAAGCTTTCTTT.